This TCR beta chain appears in the sequencing data of a study of cytomegalovirus exposure and HLA in healthy donors. This CDR3 is 15 amino acids long. Germline V gives CDR1 SGHRS, CDR2 YFSETQ. V lost 1 base and J 8 bases, leaving 16 bases between the germline ends. Clones were sequenced by immunoSEQ multiplex PCR, and TCRdb holds only the in-frame ones, with some missing. Here the sample spans around 300,000 clones, 85% to 90% being singletons. The clonotype originates from a woman aged 18-35 years in good health and CMV-seronegative. The chain is built from TRBV5-1 and TRBJ2-1; D possibly corresponds to TRBD2 (5 bases). The sample taken for sequencing was PBMCs. CDR3 region: CASSLRGTTGDEQFF. As DNA, the CDR3 is TGCGCCAGCAGCTTGCGGGGTACGACCGGCGATGAGCAGTTCTTC.